This TCR beta chain was found in a study of T cells in women clearing cervical HPV infection. At the level of the study: Cases: HPV16-related CIN3 or worse on histology, a couple of invasive cancers.

The data were produced by immunoSEQ multiplex PCR, yet TCRdb's version contains in-frame clones alone and is incomplete. The sample has about 20,000 clones. Source material: blood buffy coat. The receptor was derived from a woman between 18 and 69 years old with a cervical HPV16 infection that either progressed to CIN3+ or cleared (not recorded which).

CDR3 DNA (partial): TGTGCCAGTAGTTTGAGCAACAATGAG. Translation: CASSLSNNE. The complete CDR3 sequence is CASSLSNNEQFF. The rearrangement joins TRBV19 to TRBJ2-1; the D is unclear. The missing CDR3 end, 3 residues past where the read stops, is filled in from the germline J gene. V lost 5 bases and J lost 5, with 7 bases in between. The CDR3 is made up of 12 amino acids. Germline loops: CDR1 LNHDA, CDR2 SQIVND (reference sequence).